The rows below give T cell receptor beta chains drawn from one sample of a study of early stage breast cancer tumors. Assay: immunoSEQ multiplex PCR; the TCRdb copy retains only in-frame clones and omits some. The sample yields roughly 49,000 clones, roughly 73% seen once. The specimen sequenced was blood. The receptors here all came from a person in their 40s with breast cancer. Each CDR3 is given with its conserved first and last residue. D genes are given only for firm matches. The listing skips clone size in some rows; elsewhere it reads once, few, many or a size class.

cdr3_length: 13; j_call: TRBJ2-2; clone_size: NA; v_call: TRBV19; d_call: NA; cdr3_nt: TGTGCCAGTAGTACACAGGGCGCCGGGGAGCTGTTTTTT; cdr3_aa: CASSTQGAGELFF
cdr3_length: 19; j_call: TRBJ2-1; clone_size: NA; v_call: TRBV19; d_call: TRBD2; cdr3_nt: TGTGCCAGTAGTATACCGCGAAGGACTAGCGGAGCCTCCTACAATGAGCAGTTCTTC; cdr3_aa: CASSIPRRTSGASYNEQFF
cdr3_length: 16; j_call: TRBJ2-3; clone_size: NA; v_call: TRBV7-8; d_call: TRBD2; cdr3_nt: TGTGCCAGCAGCCCCCGACTAGCGGGAGAGGCAGATACGCAGTATTTT; cdr3_aa: CASSPRLAGEADTQYF
cdr3_length: 15; j_call: TRBJ2-7; clone_size: medium-sized; v_call: TRBV7-9; d_call: NA; cdr3_nt: TGTGCCAGCAGCCTGACTACCTCCTTATCCTACGAGCAGTACTTC; cdr3_aa: CASSLTTSLSYEQYF
cdr3_length: 15; j_call: TRBJ1-5; clone_size: few; v_call: TRBV10-3; d_call: NA; cdr3_nt: TGTGCCATCAGTGAGGCAGGGGCCACCAATCAGCCCCAGCATTTT; cdr3_aa: CAISEAGATNQPQHF
cdr3_length: 14; j_call: TRBJ2-2; clone_size: NA; v_call: TRBV2; d_call: TRBD2; cdr3_nt: TGTGCCAGCTCGGCTAGCGGGACGTCGGGGGAGCTGTTTTTT; cdr3_aa: CASSASGTSGELFF
cdr3_length: 16; j_call: TRBJ1-2; clone_size: NA; v_call: TRBV30; d_call: TRBD1; cdr3_nt: TGTGCCTGGAGTAAGGACAGGGGGGCTACCCTCTATGGCTACACCTTC; cdr3_aa: CAWSKDRGATLYGYTF
cdr3_length: 14; j_call: TRBJ2-2; clone_size: NA; v_call: TRBV30; d_call: NA; cdr3_nt: TGTGCCTCACCCCTGACAGCCCCCACCGGGGAGCTGTTTTTT; cdr3_aa: CASPLTAPTGELFF
cdr3_length: 16; j_call: TRBJ1-3; clone_size: NA; v_call: TRBV4-1; d_call: NA; cdr3_nt: TGCGCCAGCAGCCTGGACGGTGCGGCCTCTGGAAACACCATATATTTT; cdr3_aa: CASSLDGAASGNTIYF
cdr3_length: 14; j_call: TRBJ1-5; clone_size: once; v_call: TRBV10-3; d_call: NA; cdr3_nt: TGTGCCACCGGGGAACAAACGGGCGGCCAGCCCCAGCATTTT; cdr3_aa: CATGEQTGGQPQHF
cdr3_length: 14; j_call: TRBJ1-1; clone_size: few; v_call: TRBV29-1; d_call: NA; cdr3_nt: TGCAGCGTTGCGCTGCCCGGGGGCTTCACTGAAGCTTTCTTT; cdr3_aa: CSVALPGGFTEAFF
cdr3_length: 12; j_call: TRBJ2-7; clone_size: NA; v_call: TRBV5-6; d_call: NA; cdr3_nt: TGTGCCAGCAGCTGGGACGTCTACGAGCAGTACTTC; cdr3_aa: CASSWDVYEQYF
cdr3_length: 16; j_call: TRBJ2-4; clone_size: NA; v_call: TRBV6-6; d_call: TRBD2; cdr3_nt: TGTGCCAGCACCAGGCTAGCGGGAGGAGGGGCGAACATTCAGTACTTC; cdr3_aa: CASTRLAGGGANIQYF
cdr3_length: 17; j_call: TRBJ2-3; clone_size: NA; v_call: TRBV18; d_call: NA; cdr3_nt: TGTGCCAGCTCACCACGGGCCGACTCTCGGGGAACAGATACGCAGTATTTT; cdr3_aa: CASSPRADSRGTDTQYF
cdr3_length: 15; j_call: TRBJ1-5; clone_size: NA; v_call: TRBV7-2; d_call: NA; cdr3_nt: TGTGCCAGCAGCCTCGAGCTAGGGAATGATCAGCCCCAGCATTTT; cdr3_aa: CASSLELGNDQPQHF
cdr3_length: 13; j_call: TRBJ2-7; clone_size: NA; v_call: TRBV7-9; d_call: NA; cdr3_nt: TGTGCCGGTGGATCTTCCCCTAACTACGAGCAGTACTTC; cdr3_aa: CAGGSSPNYEQYF
cdr3_length: 16; j_call: TRBJ1-2; clone_size: NA; v_call: TRBV18; d_call: TRBD1; cdr3_nt: TGTGCCAGCTCACTCCGGGACAGGTCTTTTAACTATGGCTACACCTTC; cdr3_aa: CASSLRDRSFNYGYTF
cdr3_length: 16; j_call: TRBJ2-7; clone_size: NA; v_call: TRBV11-2; d_call: TRBD2; cdr3_nt: TGTGCCAGCAGCTTAGGACTAGCGGGCAGAGGCTACGAGCAGTACTTC; cdr3_aa: CASSLGLAGRGYEQYF
cdr3_length: 16; j_call: TRBJ1-2; clone_size: once; v_call: TRBV19; d_call: TRBD1; cdr3_nt: TGTGCCAGTAGCCGCACTGTATTGGACAGGGGCTATGGCTACACCTTC; cdr3_aa: CASSRTVLDRGYGYTF
cdr3_length: 13; j_call: TRBJ2-2; clone_size: NA; v_call: TRBV7-9; d_call: TRBD2; cdr3_nt: TGTGCCAGCAGTTCTAGCGGCACCGGGGAGCTGTTTTTT; cdr3_aa: CASSSSGTGELFF
cdr3_length: 13; j_call: TRBJ2-7; clone_size: few; v_call: TRBV2; d_call: NA; cdr3_nt: TGTGCCAGCGGTGGTGCGGGGACCTCCGAGCAGTACTTC; cdr3_aa: CASGGAGTSEQYF
cdr3_length: 12; j_call: TRBJ1-5; clone_size: NA; v_call: TRBV21-1; d_call: NA; cdr3_nt: TGTGCCAGCAGCAGTTCCCATCAGCCCCAGCATTTT; cdr3_aa: CASSSSHQPQHF
cdr3_length: 15; j_call: TRBJ2-2; clone_size: NA; v_call: TRBV2; d_call: NA; cdr3_nt: TGTGCCAGCAGCATAGAGGGGGGTAGCACCGGGGAGCTGTTTTTT; cdr3_aa: CASSIEGGSTGELFF
cdr3_length: 13; j_call: TRBJ1-2; clone_size: NA; v_call: TRBV6-6; d_call: TRBD1; cdr3_nt: TGTGCCAGCAGGATCGACAGGGCCAATGGCTACACCTTC; cdr3_aa: CASRIDRANGYTF
cdr3_length: 15; j_call: TRBJ2-5; clone_size: NA; v_call: TRBV2; d_call: TRBD1; cdr3_nt: TGTGCCAGCAGTAGGAACAGGGGGAGACGAGAGACCCAGTACTTC; cdr3_aa: CASSRNRGRRETQYF
cdr3_length: 12; j_call: TRBJ1-2; clone_size: NA; v_call: TRBV9; d_call: NA; cdr3_nt: TGTGCCAGCAGCGAGACGGGAGAAGGCTACACCTTC; cdr3_aa: CASSETGEGYTF
cdr3_length: 21; j_call: TRBJ2-3; clone_size: NA; v_call: TRBV4-1; d_call: TRBD2; cdr3_nt: TGCGCCAGCAGCCAACCACCACTTAAGACTGGGACTAGCGGTAACACAGATACGCAGTATTTT; cdr3_aa: CASSQPPLKTGTSGNTDTQYF
cdr3_length: 16; j_call: TRBJ2-2; clone_size: NA; v_call: TRBV19; d_call: TRBD2; cdr3_nt: TGTGCCAGCCCGACTAGCTCGGGGGTGAACACCGGGGAGCTGTTTTTT; cdr3_aa: CASPTSSGVNTGELFF
cdr3_length: 18; j_call: TRBJ2-1; clone_size: NA; v_call: TRBV9; d_call: TRBD2; cdr3_nt: TGTGCCAGCAGCTTTACTAGCGGGGGCAGTCTCTCCTACAATGAGCAGTTCTTC; cdr3_aa: CASSFTSGGSLSYNEQFF
cdr3_length: 12; j_call: TRBJ1-1; clone_size: few; v_call: TRBV2; d_call: NA; cdr3_nt: TGTGCCAGCAGTCGGCGGGACACTGAAGCTTTCTTT; cdr3_aa: CASSRRDTEAFF
cdr3_length: 16; j_call: TRBJ2-7; clone_size: NA; v_call: TRBV6-6; d_call: TRBD2; cdr3_nt: TGTGCCAGCAGTGCACGACTAGCGGGAAACTCCTACGAGCAGTACTTC; cdr3_aa: CASSARLAGNSYEQYF
cdr3_length: 15; j_call: TRBJ1-2; clone_size: few; v_call: TRBV19; d_call: NA; cdr3_nt: TGTGCCAGTAGTATGACAGGAGCCTCCGGTGGTGGCTACACCTTC; cdr3_aa: CASSMTGASGGGYTF
cdr3_length: 14; j_call: TRBJ1-2; clone_size: NA; v_call: TRBV15; d_call: TRBD1; cdr3_nt: TGTGCCACCAAAATCCGGGACAGGGGGAAAGGCTACACCTTC; cdr3_aa: CATKIRDRGKGYTF
cdr3_length: 15; j_call: TRBJ2-1; clone_size: NA; v_call: TRBV18; d_call: NA; cdr3_nt: TGTGCCAGCTCCCTCGGGTCGGGGGCCCACAATGAGCAGTTCTTC; cdr3_aa: CASSLGSGAHNEQFF
cdr3_length: 15; j_call: TRBJ2-5; clone_size: NA; v_call: TRBV2; d_call: NA; cdr3_nt: TGTGCCAGCAGTGCCGAGAAGGCGCGACAAGAGACCCAGTACTTC; cdr3_aa: CASSAEKARQETQYF
cdr3_length: 16; j_call: TRBJ1-2; clone_size: NA; v_call: TRBV18; d_call: NA; cdr3_nt: TGTGCCAGCTCACCAATCAACCCCGGGGAGAACTATGGCTACACCTTC; cdr3_aa: CASSPINPGENYGYTF
cdr3_length: 17; j_call: TRBJ1-1; clone_size: few; v_call: TRBV2; d_call: TRBD1; cdr3_nt: TGTGCCAGCAGTAATTCCGGGACAGGGGGCTTTGGCACTGAAGCTTTCTTT; cdr3_aa: CASSNSGTGGFGTEAFF
cdr3_length: 15; j_call: TRBJ1-5; clone_size: NA; v_call: TRBV11-2; d_call: NA; cdr3_nt: TGTGCCAGCAGCTTAGCGTCAGGGGTCGGTCAGCCCCAGCATTTT; cdr3_aa: CASSLASGVGQPQHF
cdr3_length: 15; j_call: TRBJ2-7; clone_size: NA; v_call: TRBV7-2; d_call: TRBD2; cdr3_nt: TGTGCCAGCAGCCGAAAGCGGGAGGCTAGCTACGAGCAGTACTTC; cdr3_aa: CASSRKREASYEQYF
cdr3_length: 17; j_call: TRBJ2-1; clone_size: NA; v_call: TRBV6-1; d_call: NA; cdr3_nt: TGTGCCAGCAGTGGACCTTTAAGCTCGAGCTCCTACAATGAGCAGTTCTTC; cdr3_aa: CASSGPLSSSSYNEQFF
cdr3_length: 16; j_call: TRBJ2-3; clone_size: NA; v_call: TRBV7-9; d_call: NA; cdr3_nt: TGTGCCAGCAGCTTAGTGTCGGGGATTAGCACAGATACGCAGTATTTT; cdr3_aa: CASSLVSGISTDTQYF
cdr3_length: 15; j_call: TRBJ2-7; clone_size: NA; v_call: TRBV6-5; d_call: TRBD1; cdr3_nt: TGTGCCAGCAGTTACTCGACAGGGGAACGATGGGAGCAGTACTTC; cdr3_aa: CASSYSTGERWEQYF
cdr3_length: 12; j_call: TRBJ2-7; clone_size: NA; v_call: TRBV6-5; d_call: NA; cdr3_nt: TGTGCCAGCAACCACGACGCCGACGAGCAGTACTTC; cdr3_aa: CASNHDADEQYF
cdr3_length: 15; j_call: TRBJ1-4; clone_size: NA; v_call: TRBV7-2; d_call: NA; cdr3_nt: TGTGCCAGCAGCTTGTCTAAAACTAGAGGTGAAAAACTGTTTTTT; cdr3_aa: CASSLSKTRGEKLFF
cdr3_length: 14; j_call: TRBJ2-5; clone_size: NA; v_call: TRBV19; d_call: TRBD2; cdr3_nt: TGTGCCAGTAAAAAGCGGGAGCAGGCAGAGACCCAGTACTTC; cdr3_aa: CASKKREQAETQYF
cdr3_length: 13; j_call: TRBJ2-1; clone_size: NA; v_call: TRBV11-3; d_call: NA; cdr3_nt: TGTGCCAGCAGCTTTTTTAACGACAATGAGCAGTTCTTC; cdr3_aa: CASSFFNDNEQFF
cdr3_length: 12; j_call: TRBJ2-5; clone_size: few; v_call: TRBV5-1; d_call: TRBD1; cdr3_nt: TGCGCCACCTCAGGACAGGGAGAGACCCAGTACTTC; cdr3_aa: CATSGQGETQYF
cdr3_length: 13; j_call: TRBJ1-1; clone_size: NA; v_call: TRBV6-4; d_call: NA; cdr3_nt: TGTGCCAGGCTAGGGTTAGGGGTCACTGAAGCTTTCTTT; cdr3_aa: CARLGLGVTEAFF
cdr3_length: 16; j_call: TRBJ1-4; clone_size: NA; v_call: TRBV19; d_call: NA; cdr3_nt: TGTGCCAGTAGTATAGGGGATGGCGCAACTAATGAAAAACTGTTTTTT; cdr3_aa: CASSIGDGATNEKLFF
cdr3_length: 16; j_call: TRBJ1-1; clone_size: NA; v_call: TRBV5-1; d_call: NA; cdr3_nt: TGCGCCAGCAGTTCCGGAGGAGCGGGGGGAACCACTGAAGCTTTCTTT; cdr3_aa: CASSSGGAGGTTEAFF
cdr3_length: 13; j_call: TRBJ2-7; clone_size: NA; v_call: TRBV15; d_call: NA; cdr3_nt: TGTGCCACCAGCCCCGGGAGAACCTACGAGCAGTACTTC; cdr3_aa: CATSPGRTYEQYF
cdr3_length: 15; j_call: TRBJ2-1; clone_size: NA; v_call: TRBV2; d_call: TRBD1; cdr3_nt: TGTGCCAGCAGTTTGACAGGGCTGAGGTACAATGAGCAGTTCTTC; cdr3_aa: CASSLTGLRYNEQFF
cdr3_length: 20; j_call: TRBJ2-5; clone_size: NA; v_call: TRBV11-2; d_call: NA; cdr3_nt: TGTGCCAGCAGCTTAGATCAGAGGGGGGGTGTGGGGCTCCCGTTATCGACCCAGTACTTC; cdr3_aa: CASSLDQRGGVGLPLSTQYF
cdr3_length: 10; j_call: TRBJ2-3; clone_size: NA; v_call: TRBV20-1; d_call: NA; cdr3_nt: TGCAGTGCCCTCCGGGATACGCAGTATTTT; cdr3_aa: CSALRDTQYF
cdr3_length: 15; j_call: TRBJ2-3; clone_size: NA; v_call: TRBV7-6; d_call: TRBD1; cdr3_nt: TGTGCCAGCAGCTCCGGACAGGGAAGCACAGATACGCAGTATTTT; cdr3_aa: CASSSGQGSTDTQYF
cdr3_length: 14; j_call: TRBJ2-3; clone_size: NA; v_call: TRBV30; d_call: TRBD1; cdr3_nt: TGTGCCTGGAGCCGACAGGGGAACACAGATACGCAGTATTTT; cdr3_aa: CAWSRQGNTDTQYF
cdr3_length: 14; j_call: TRBJ2-7; clone_size: NA; v_call: TRBV6-5; d_call: TRBD1; cdr3_nt: TGTGCCAGCAGTTACGGGACAGGGGGCTACGAGCAGTACTTC; cdr3_aa: CASSYGTGGYEQYF
cdr3_length: 14; j_call: TRBJ1-1; clone_size: NA; v_call: TRBV2; d_call: NA; cdr3_nt: TGTGCCAGCAGTCTGGGCGGTTTAAACACTGAAGCTTTCTTT; cdr3_aa: CASSLGGLNTEAFF
cdr3_length: 13; j_call: TRBJ1-2; clone_size: NA; v_call: TRBV2; d_call: TRBD1; cdr3_nt: TGTGCCAGCAGTGATAGGACAGGGTATGGCTACACCTTC; cdr3_aa: CASSDRTGYGYTF